This T cell receptor beta chain was profiled in a study of PD-1 blockade in classical Hodgkin lymphoma. Libraries were prepared by immunoSEQ multiplex PCR; TCRdb keeps only in-frame clonotypes and omits some of them. This table holds over 60,000 clones, about 90% found once. Whole-study results and caveats: Whereas CD4+ TCR diversity had risen significantly by C4D1, CD8+ TCR diversity had not. A reduction in baseline TCR diversity was reportedly seen in newly diagnosed patients relative to healthy donors. Lower baseline TCR diversity marked trial partial responders and progressors. Exclusion covered patients beginning nivolumab under 1 year post-ASCT.

Germline assignment: CDR1 MNHEY and CDR2 SMNVEV (reference sequence). V was pared by 3 bases and J by 14 bases, with 20 bases between. This CDR3 contains 15 residues. Comment on this clone: Its antigen remains unknown.

As for time point: cycle 4 day 1 (C4D1), after less than seven weeks of nivolumab. Brentuximab vedotin exposure varied among the patients, all of whom had relapsed after autologous stem cell transplantation. The material was peripheral blood mononuclear cells (PBMCs), obtained before the fourth cycle of nivolumab. The receptor was derived from a human donor with classical Hodgkin lymphoma. The chain couples TRBV27 to TRBJ1-6; D is uncertain. The CDR3 DNA sequence: TGTGCCAGCAGTTTTACTGGAGGGCTGGTGGGGACCCTCCACTTT. It encodes CASSFTGGLVGTLHF.